These T cell receptor beta chains were read from a single sample in a study of CD8+ T cells in alopecia areata. Some clones are missing from TCRdb's copy, which holds only in-frame ones; the method was immunoSEQ multiplex PCR. Of about 200,000 clones listed, around two fifths were seen once; the top ten hold 0.48%. The sample here was CD4+ T cells sorted from blood, taken at week 34, from a patient treated with tofacitinib. These TCRs come from a human donor with alopecia areata. CDR3s include the opening cysteine and the closing phenylalanine or tryptophan. Clone size appears in some rows only: once, few, many, or a class for an expanded clone.

j_gene: TRBJ1-5
abundance: .
v_gene: TRBV7-9
CDR3aa: CASSSKTNQPQHF

j_gene: TRBJ2-7
abundance: .
v_gene: TRBV7-6
CDR3aa: CASSLGASGSPSYEQYF

j_gene: TRBJ1-1
abundance: .
v_gene: TRBV2
CDR3aa: CASSDSYTEAFF

j_gene: TRBJ2-1
abundance: .
v_gene: TRBV2
CDR3aa: CASSGRGYQGNEQFF

j_gene: TRBJ2-1
abundance: few
v_gene: TRBV5-1
CDR3aa: CASSPGQTSLGFYNEQFF

j_gene: TRBJ2-7
abundance: few
v_gene: TRBV14
CDR3aa: CASSQDARKQYF

j_gene: TRBJ2-4
abundance: .
v_gene: TRBV30
CDR3aa: CAWSVGTKNIQYF

j_gene: TRBJ2-7
abundance: .
v_gene: TRBV5-1
CDR3aa: CASSATGTGGGEQYF

j_gene: TRBJ2-1
abundance: .
v_gene: TRBV19
CDR3aa: CASSIVRGPYNEQFF

j_gene: TRBJ1-2
abundance: .
v_gene: TRBV27
CDR3aa: CASSLGTPNYGYTF

j_gene: TRBJ1-1
abundance: .
v_gene: TRBV6-5
CDR3aa: CASSYRTGGAEAFF

j_gene: TRBJ2-1
abundance: few
v_gene: TRBV2
CDR3aa: CASSENDPKYNEQFF

j_gene: TRBJ1-1
abundance: .
v_gene: TRBV6-1
CDR3aa: CASTLTGMNTEAFF